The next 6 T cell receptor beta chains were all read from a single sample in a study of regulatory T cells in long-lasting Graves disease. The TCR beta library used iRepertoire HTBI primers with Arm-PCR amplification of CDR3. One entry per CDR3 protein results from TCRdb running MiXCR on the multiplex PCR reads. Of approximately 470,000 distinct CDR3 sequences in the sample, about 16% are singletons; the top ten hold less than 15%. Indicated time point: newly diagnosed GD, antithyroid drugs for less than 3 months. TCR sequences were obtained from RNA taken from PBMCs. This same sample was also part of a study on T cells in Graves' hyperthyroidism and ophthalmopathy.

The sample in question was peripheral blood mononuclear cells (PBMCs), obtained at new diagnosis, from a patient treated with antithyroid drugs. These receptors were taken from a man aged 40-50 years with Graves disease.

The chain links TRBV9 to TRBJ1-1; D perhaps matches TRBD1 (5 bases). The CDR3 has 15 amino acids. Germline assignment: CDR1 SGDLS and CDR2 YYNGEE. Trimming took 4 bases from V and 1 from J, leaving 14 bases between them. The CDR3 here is CASSPTSTGNTEAFF. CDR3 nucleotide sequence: TGTGCCAGCAGCCCTACCTCAACAGGGAACACTGAAGCTTTCTTT.

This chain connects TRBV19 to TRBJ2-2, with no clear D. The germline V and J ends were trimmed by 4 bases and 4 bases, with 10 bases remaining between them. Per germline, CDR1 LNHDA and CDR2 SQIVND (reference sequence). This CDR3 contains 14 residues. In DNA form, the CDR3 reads TGTGCCAGTAGTAGCAGACCAAGCACCGGGGAGCTGTTTTTT. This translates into CASSSRPSTGELFF.

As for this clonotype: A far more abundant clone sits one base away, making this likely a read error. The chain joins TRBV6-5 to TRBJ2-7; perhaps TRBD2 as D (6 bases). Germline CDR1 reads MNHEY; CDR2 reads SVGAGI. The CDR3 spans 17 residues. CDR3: CASSYDRLVTKAGERYF. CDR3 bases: TGTGCCAGCAGTTACGACCGACTAGTTACGAAAGCGGGCGAGCGGTACTTC.

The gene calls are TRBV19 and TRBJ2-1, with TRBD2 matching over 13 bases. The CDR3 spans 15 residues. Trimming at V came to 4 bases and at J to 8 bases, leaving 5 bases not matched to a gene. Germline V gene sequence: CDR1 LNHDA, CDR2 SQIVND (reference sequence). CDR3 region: CASSSLGTSGDEQFF. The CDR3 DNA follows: TGTGCCAGTAGTAGTTTGGGGACTAGCGGGGATGAGCAGTTCTTC.

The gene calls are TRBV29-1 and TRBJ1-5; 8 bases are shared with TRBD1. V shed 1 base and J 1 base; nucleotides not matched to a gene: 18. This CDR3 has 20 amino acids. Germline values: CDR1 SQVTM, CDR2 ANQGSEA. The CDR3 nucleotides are TGCAGCGTTGAAGGGCAGGGGGCGAAGAATCTACGACTGAGCAATCAGCCCCAGCATTTT. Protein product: CSVEGQGAKNLRLSNQPQHF.

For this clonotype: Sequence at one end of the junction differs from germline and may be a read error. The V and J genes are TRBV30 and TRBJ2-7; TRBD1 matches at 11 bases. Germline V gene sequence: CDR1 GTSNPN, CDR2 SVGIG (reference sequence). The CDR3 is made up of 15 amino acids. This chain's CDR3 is CVWRRPGQGGYEQYF. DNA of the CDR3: TGTGTCTGGAGGCGCCCGGGACAGGGGGGGTACGAGCAGTACTTC.